These 6 T cell receptor beta chains originate from one sample sequenced in a study of blood T cells in healthy people across ages (dated by TCRdb to between 2015 and 2017). The library came from 5' RACE. Sequencing relied on an Illumina HiSeq 2500. The second PCR ran for about 6 to 12 cycles and used a J-beta primer mix along with a sample-barcoded 5' primer. The public reads were run again by TCRdb, first through fastp at Q25 and then through MiXCR, and only productive beta chains were kept. Rows are unified per CDR3 protein, each entry keeping the most common DNA and genes. Within this sample are 700,000 to 1,000,000 distinct CDR3 sequences, with approximately 44% of them counted one time only. The ten largest account for about a fifth of the sample. Sample: blood. The origin of the receptors is a man aged 60-69 years in good health.

This clonotype has more than one count but fewer than ten. V and J are TRBV20-1 and TRBJ2-6; a possible D gene is TRBD2 (6 bases). This CDR3 contains 14 residues. Germline CDR1 is DFQATT and CDR2 is SNEGSKA (reference sequence). Trimming took 5 bases from V and 7 from J, leaving 15 bases between them. CDR3 region: CSALRGTLANVLTF. DNA of the CDR3: TGCAGTGCTCTCAGAGGGACTCTAGCCAACGTCCTGACTTTC.

The V gene is TRBV20-1, the J gene TRBJ2-1, with D perhaps matching TRBD1 (6 bases). Matching the DNA end better, TRBJ2-7 makes the J call doubtful. CDR3 length: 16 residues. Per germline, CDR1 DFQATT and CDR2 SNEGSKA (reference sequence). CDR3 sequence (DNA): TGCAGTGCTAACCTCCGGGACACACGCTCCTACAATGAGCAGTACTTC. Translated, it gives CSANLRDTRSYNEQYF.

The chain uses TRBV2 and TRBJ2-3, with 15 bases lining up with TRBD2. The trim removed 5 bases at V and 6 bases at J, leaving 6 bases unmatched. Germline V gene data show CDR1 as SNHLY and CDR2 as FYNNEI. The CDR3 has 16 residues. DNA of the CDR3: TGTGCCAGCAGTACCGGGACTAGCGGGGGGCGTGATACGCAGTATTTT. Encoded protein: CASSTGTSGGRDTQYF. Variable domain in full (rest from reference TRBV2 and TRBJ2-3): EPEVTQTPSHQVTQMGQEVILRCVPISNHLYFYWYRQILGQKVEFLVSFYNNEISEKSEIFDDQFSVERPDGSNFTLKIRSTKLEDSAMYFCASSTGTSGGRDTQYFGPGTRLTVL.

The chain has TRBV7-2 and TRBJ1-2, with TRBD1 as a possible D gene (6 bases). V gave up 5 bases and J gave up 7 bases, with 20 bases separating them. CDR1 is SGHTA, CDR2 FQGNSA, per germline. This CDR3 comprises 15 residues. CDR3 sequence (DNA): TGTGCCAGCAGCAACACCGGGCCAGGGGCTTTTGGCTACACCTTC. Encoded protein: CASSNTGPGAFGYTF.

The chain links TRBV6-5 to TRBJ1-5, with TRBD1 matching over 10 bases. V lost 6 bases to trimming and J lost 11 bases; unmatched junction nucleotides: 10. The CDR3 is 14 amino acids. Germline loops: CDR1 MNHEY, CDR2 SVGAGI. The CDR3 DNA follows: TGTGCCAGCAGCCCGGACAGGGGGAATATGGCCCAGCATTTT. Translated: CASSPDRGNMAQHF.

Only a few counts were recorded for this clonotype. The chain employs TRBV20-1 and TRBJ2-5, with TRBD1 matching 8 bases. The ends lost 5 bases at V and 12 bases at J; junction bases unmatched: 8. The germline CDR1 and CDR2 sequences are DFQATT and SNEGSKA (reference sequence). The CDR3 loop spans 11 amino acids. CDR3 bases: TGCAGTGCTGGATTGGACAGGGAGAAGTACTTC. Translation: CSAGLDREKYF.